The rows below give T cell receptor beta chains drawn from one sample of a study of cytomegalovirus exposure and HLA in healthy donors. Data came from immunoSEQ multiplex PCR; TCRdb stores just in-frame clones and leaves some out. The data contain over 35,000 clones, 85% to 95% of them singletons. Material for sequencing was PBMCs. The source of these receptors is a young man in good health and CMV-seronegative. Both conserved end residues are part of each CDR3. Each record gives: V gene, J gene, CDR3 protein.

TRBV7-2	TRBJ2-7	CASSYSGSYEQYF
TRBV5-8	TRBJ1-6	CASSFVEGWSPLHF
TRBV9	TRBJ1-5	CASSPGGPGYSNQPQHF
TRBV23-1	TRBJ2-3	CASSQPGLAGEWGTDTQYF
TRBV6-1	TRBJ2-7	CASSGRSGNSYEQYF
TRBV7-3	TRBJ1-1	CASSQGGGNTEAFF
TRBV30	TRBJ1-2	CAWSVRAFRDRGLEDYGYTF
TRBV14	TRBJ2-1	CASSQGLAADEQFF
TRBV29-1	TRBJ2-5	CSVTPPGTHGETQYF
TRBV6-1	TRBJ1-2	CASSEYSGNYGYTF
TRBV30	TRBJ1-1	CAWSGSSTEAFF
TRBV5-4	TRBJ1-2	CASSITRTAGYTF
TRBV6-4	TRBJ1-2	CASSDPGQGNGYTF
TRBV7-3	TRBJ2-5	CASSLVGGGETQYF
TRBV6-5	TRBJ2-1	CASRTGFLSYNEQFF
TRBV5-1	TRBJ1-2	CASSSADGNYGYTF
TRBV4-2	TRBJ2-2	CASSPGTSANTGELFF
TRBV7-7	TRBJ2-6	CASSSTGVGANVLTF
TRBV19	TRBJ1-2	CASSTGTVDGYTF
TRBV14	TRBJ2-7	CASSQRLASYEQYF
TRBV6-6	TRBJ2-5	CASSYSHRGDQETQYF
TRBV13	TRBJ2-3	CASSLGGADTQYF
TRBV7-9	TRBJ1-1	CASSPRGQGLRDTEAFF
TRBV6-5	TRBJ2-5	CASSYSSGQETQYF
TRBV11-2	TRBJ2-2	CAGGSRTGELFF
TRBV7-6	TRBJ1-3	CASSFNDRAGNTIYF
TRBV28	TRBJ2-2	CASGSRSTGELFF
TRBV7-9	TRBJ2-5	CASSSGTARQETQYF